The 19 T cell receptor beta chains below were found in one sample sequenced in a study of shared clonotypes between healthy human individuals. Only in-frame clones appear in the TCRdb table, and some are missing; sequencing was by immunoSEQ multiplex PCR. The table shows some 500,000 clones, with roughly four fifths occurring only once. What was sequenced was PBMCs. The receptors derive from a woman in her forties in good health. Some clones in this sample may be carry-over from other donors' samples.

This clone was counted at least ten times. The chain links TRBV19 to TRBJ1-5; maybe TRBD1 (5 bases). CDR3 size: 15 residues. Germline V CDR1 and CDR2: LNHDA, SQIVND (reference sequence). Trimming pared 5 bases from V and 1 base from J, leaving 12 bases between. This CDR3 is CASSPIRDSNQPQHF. DNA of the CDR3: TGTGCCAGTAGTCCAATCCGGGACAGCAATCAGCCCCAGCATTTT.

The chain employs TRBV21-1 and TRBJ2-7; the listed D gene, TRBD2, was not tested against the DNA. TRBV21-1 is assigned pseudogene status. The CDR3 has 16 residues. CDR3 nucleotides: TGTGCCAGCAGCTCGACCCTTAGCGGGAGACGGGACGAGCAGTACTTC. As protein: CASSSTLSGRRDEQYF.

This clone showed up many times. The same CDR3 is also encoded by other DNA sequences in this sample. The CDR3 nucleotides are TGTGCCTGGAGCAATACTTACAAGTCCAAACAGTACTTC. Translating gives CAWSNTYKSKQYF. This chain connects TRBV30 to TRBJ2-7, with no clear D. Germline V gives CDR1 GTSNPN, CDR2 SVGIG (reference sequence). The CDR3 contains 13 residues. V lost 3 bases, J lost 10 bases, and 19 bases lay in between.

The chain has TRBV6-1 and TRBJ2-7; D may be TRBD2 (5 bases). Trimming removed 4 bases at V and 3 bases at J, with 16 bases between. The CDR3 sequence is 15 residues long. Germline V gene lookup returns CDR1 MNHNS and CDR2 SASEGT. CDR3 loop: CASSGHTGRDYEQYF. CDR3 DNA: TGTGCCAGCAGTGGACACACGGGGAGAGACTACGAGCAGTACTTC.

The chain links TRBV7-2 to TRBJ1-1; D unresolved. The CDR3 extends over 15 amino acids. Germline CDR1 and CDR2: SGHTA and FQGNSA. V gave up 7 bases and J gave up 1 base, with 16 bases separating them. CDR3 in amino acids: CASTPDGFSNTEAFF. The CDR3 bases are TGTGCCAGCACTCCCGACGGATTTTCGAACACTGAAGCTTTCTTT.

V usage is TRBV5-6 and J usage is TRBJ1-1, with D unresolved. The CDR3 is 13 amino acids. The V end was cut by 4 bases, the J end by 0 bases, with 7 bases between. CDR1 and CDR2 (germline): SGHDT, YYEEEE. The CDR3 DNA is TGTGCCAGCAGCCAACTACTGAACACTGAAGCTTTCTTT. Protein sequence: CASSQLLNTEAFF. Complete variable domain (other parts from reference TRBV5-6 and TRBJ1-1): DAGVTQSPTHLIKTRGQQVTLRCSPKSGHDTVSWYQQALGQGPQFIFQYYEEEERQRGNFPDRFSGHQFPNYSSELNVNALLLGDSALYLCASSQLLNTEAFFGQGTRLTVV.

The rearrangement links TRBV5-1 to TRBJ2-1, with D possibly matching TRBD2 (6 bases). V was pared by 1 base and J by 2 bases, with 13 bases between. Germline loops: CDR1 SGHRS, CDR2 YFSETQ. The CDR3 contains 16 residues. In DNA, the CDR3 is TGCGCCAGCAGCTTGTGGGGCGGGAACACCTACAATGAGCAGTTCTTC. It yields the protein CASSLWGGNTYNEQFF.

The V gene is TRBV28, the J gene TRBJ2-5; 10 bases line up with TRBD1. Germline CDR1 MDHEN, CDR2 SYDVKM. Trimming took 5 bases from V and 4 from J; bases not matched to a gene: 7. This CDR3 is built from 15 residues. DNA for the CDR3: TGTGCCAGCAGTCTCCGGGACAGGGGTGGAGAGACCCAGTACTTC. This sequence encodes CASSLRDRGGETQYF.

This clone was observed a few times. The genes are TRBV11-3 and TRBJ1-3, with unresolved D. Looked up from germline, CDR1 is SGHNT and CDR2 is YENEEA. The V gene lost 2 bases and the J gene lost 0 bases, with 14 bases spanning the gap. CDR3 length: 17 amino acids. The CDR3 coding sequence is TGTGCCAGCAGCTTAAGGTTTATCCCCTTCTCTGGAAACACCATATATTTT. This sequence encodes CASSLRFIPFSGNTIYF.

As concerns this clone: A far larger clone is one base from this, pointing to a likely read error. The sample contains more than one DNA sequence encoding this CDR3. Here the CDR3 reads CASIWTANTEAFF. The CDR3 DNA reads as TGTGCCAGCATATGGACAGCGAACACGGAAGCTTTCTTT. The rearrangement links TRBV7-2 to TRBJ1-1; possible D gene TRBD1, 6 bases. CDR3 length: 13 residues. The germline gives CDR1 SGHTA, CDR2 FQGNSA.

This chain joins TRBV2 and TRBJ1-1, with D maybe TRBD1 (5 bases). Deletions cut 9 bases from V and 2 bases from J, with 13 bases between. Per germline, CDR1 SNHLY and CDR2 FYNNEI. The CDR3 is 13 residues long. The CDR3 region is CARLREANTEAFF. DNA of the CDR3: TGTGCCAGACTCAGGGAGGCCAACACTGAAGCTTTCTTT. The entire variable domain, with the rest obtained from reference TRBV2 and TRBJ1-1, is as follows: EPEVTQTPSHQVTQMGQEVILRCVPISNHLYFYWYRQILGQKVEFLVSFYNNEISEKSEIFDDQFSVERPDGSNFTLKIRSTKLEDSAMYFCARLREANTEAFFGQGTRLTVV.

Regarding this clone: With only one base between it and a far larger clone, this is likely a read error. This CDR3 is also generated by other DNA sequences in the sample. The chain is built from TRBV5-4 and TRBJ2-7; D is unclear. Germline values: CDR1 SGHNT, CDR2 YYREEE (reference sequence). CDR3 length: 11 amino acids. Trimming pared 6 bases from V and 0 bases from J, leaving 4 bases between. CDR3 region: CASTDSYEQYF. CDR3 sequence (DNA): TGTGCCAGCACTGACTCCTACGAGCAGTACTTC.

The chain is built from TRBV19 and TRBJ2-7; a possible D gene is TRBD2 (6 bases). This CDR3 has 14 amino acids. V gave up 1 base and J gave up 2 bases, with 9 bases separating them. Germline V gene lookup returns CDR1 LNHDA and CDR2 SQIVND (reference sequence). In nucleotides, the CDR3 is TGTGCCAGTAGTATAGCGGCGGGACCCTACGAGCAGTACTTC. Its protein is CASSIAAGPYEQYF.

This chain uses TRBV18 with TRBJ2-1; 9 bases fit TRBD2. CDR1 and CDR2 (germline): KGHSH, LQKENI. V lost 3 bases and J lost 3; bases outside the gene matches: 6. The CDR3 spans 16 residues. CDR3 sequence (DNA): TGTGCCAGCTCACCCCAGACTAGCGGTTTCTACAATGAGCAGTTCTTC. This translates into CASSPQTSGFYNEQFF.

The chain uses TRBV27 and TRBJ2-1; 7 nucleotides agree with TRBD2. Germline CDR1 MNHEY, CDR2 SMNVEV (reference sequence). V gave up 5 bases and J gave up 6 bases; unmatched junction bases: 16. The CDR3 is 17 residues long. The CDR3 spells CASSLHRGGSGGNEQFF. CDR3 bases: TGTGCCAGCAGTCTTCACCGGGGCGGGAGCGGTGGCAATGAGCAGTTCTTC.

The V and J genes are TRBV7-9 and TRBJ1-1; D is undetermined. Trimming pared 1 base from V and 1 base from J, leaving 10 bases between. This CDR3 has 15 residues. Germline CDR1 reads SEHNR; CDR2 reads FQNEAQ (reference sequence). The CDR3 protein is CASSLGSSQNTEAFF. The CDR3 DNA reads TGTGCCAGCAGCTTAGGAAGCAGCCAGAACACTGAAGCTTTCTTT.

The V call is TRBV27, the J call TRBJ2-1; TRBD2 agrees at 9 bases. The V and J ends lost 5 bases and 8 bases, in that order; junction bases with no gene match: 10. The CDR3 has 15 amino acids. CDR1 is MNHEY, CDR2 SMNVEV, per germline (reference sequence). Here the CDR3 reads CASSVTSGYFDEQFF. The DNA of the CDR3 is TGTGCCAGCAGTGTGACTAGCGGTTACTTCGATGAGCAGTTCTTC.

This chain connects TRBV7-9 to TRBJ2-7; 10 bases fit TRBD2. V lost 0 bases and J lost 5; bases outside the gene matches: 7. CDR3 length: 16 amino acids. Germline V CDR1 and CDR2: SEHNR, FQNEAQ (reference sequence). The CDR3 here is CASSLASSGRAHEQYF. CDR3 DNA sequence: TGTGCCAGCAGCTTAGCATCTAGCGGGAGAGCCCACGAGCAGTACTTC.

This rearrangement joins TRBV5-1 to TRBJ2-2; no clear D gene. The CDR3 totals 15 residues. V was cut by 2 bases and J by 5 bases, with 13 bases left in between. The germline CDR1 and CDR2 sequences are SGHRS and YFSETQ. CDR3 in amino acids: CASSFAATRTGELFF. DNA for the CDR3: TGCGCCAGCAGCTTTGCAGCGACGAGGACCGGGGAGCTGTTTTTT.